A single sample is the source of the 32 T cell receptor beta chains below, sequenced in a study of cytomegalovirus exposure and HLA in healthy donors. The PCR contained 60 Vbeta and 13 Jbeta primers. The data were produced by immunoSEQ multiplex PCR, yet TCRdb's version contains in-frame clones alone and is incomplete. The table lists 220,000 or so clones, more than 65% of them singletons. The sample comprised PBMCs. The receptors were gathered from a man between 45 and 60 years old in good health and CMV-seronegative.

The CDR3 sequence is CASSLQSGLASYEQYF. Here the CDR3 DNA reads TGCGCCAGCAGCTTGCAATCTGGACTAGCGTCCTACGAGCAGTACTTC. The rearrangement links TRBV5-1 to TRBJ2-7; 9 nucleotides line up with TRBD2. V dropped 1 base and J dropped 1; count of bases not matched to a gene: 6. The germline gives CDR1 SGHRS, CDR2 YFSETQ. The CDR3 contains 16 residues.

The chain couples TRBV7-2 to TRBJ2-1; 9 nucleotides match TRBD1. Germline CDR1 and CDR2: SGHTA and FQGNSA. This CDR3 has 16 residues. With V trimmed by 1 base and J by 2 bases, 3 bases remained unmatched. Written as DNA, the CDR3 is TGTGCCAGCAGCTTAGGTACAGGGGGCCCCTACAATGAGCAGTTCTTC. Encoded protein: CASSLGTGGPYNEQFF.

V gene TRBV29-1 combines with J gene TRBJ1-2; 8 bases fit TRBD1. Germline trimming cut 4 bases from V and 3 bases from J; bases unmatched to any gene: 4. The CDR3 runs to 13 residues. Germline loops: CDR1 SQVTM, CDR2 ANQGSEA. The CDR3 region is CSVALGQDYGYTF. CDR3 coding DNA: TGCAGCGTTGCTCTGGGACAGGACTATGGCTACACCTTC. Full variable domain (remainder filled in from reference TRBV29-1 and TRBJ1-2): SAVISQKPSRDICQRGTSLTIQCQVDSQVTMMFWYRQQPGQSLTLIATANQGSEATYESGFVIDKFPISRPNLTFSTLTVSNMSPEDSSIYLCSVALGQDYGYTFGSGTRLTVV.

The rearrangement uses TRBV7-8 and TRBJ2-5; perhaps TRBD1 as D (5 bases). Germline lookup yields CDR1 SGHVS and CDR2 FQNEAQ. The CDR3 has 14 residues. Trimming removed 1 base at V and 1 base at J, with 7 bases between. CDR3 bases: TGTGCCAGCAGCTTAGTTAGGGGCCAAGAGACCCAGTACTTC. Translated: CASSLVRGQETQYF.

The chain links TRBV27 to TRBJ2-3; D not certain. The V gene's germline CDR1 is MNHEY and CDR2 SMNVEV (reference sequence). The CDR3 loop spans 13 amino acids. V lost 5 bases to trimming and J lost 2 bases, with 8 bases between them. In DNA, the CDR3 is TGTGCCAGCAGTACGCGGATCACAGATACGCAGTATTTT. Its protein is CASSTRITDTQYF.

This clone was detected once. The chain links TRBV27 to TRBJ2-2, with a tentative D call TRBD2 (5 bases). CDR3 length equals 15 residues. The V end lost 3 bases, the J end lost 4 bases, and 12 bases lay between the germline ends. Germline CDR1 and CDR2: MNHEY and SMNVEV (reference sequence). This CDR3 reads CASSLRLASTGELFF. The CDR3 DNA sequence: TGTGCCAGCAGTTTGCGCCTAGCATCCACCGGGGAGCTGTTTTTT.

The chain carries TRBV27 and TRBJ2-3, with 15 bases that match TRBD2. The CDR3 contains 15 residues. V trimming: 6 bases; J trimming: 5 bases; junction bases outside the gene matches: 3. CDR1 and CDR2 (germline): MNHEY, SMNVEV (reference sequence). The CDR3 loop reads CASSPGLAGGDTQYF. The CDR3 nucleotides read TGTGCCAGCAGCCCGGGACTAGCGGGAGGAGATACGCAGTATTTT.

The genes are TRBV27 and TRBJ2-1, with D maybe TRBD2 (5 bases). CDR3 length equals 16 residues. CDR1 MNHEY and CDR2 SMNVEV come from the germline V gene (reference sequence). Trimming removed 7 bases from V and 2 bases from J, with 18 bases in between. This chain's CDR3 is CASTPGPSGAYNEQFF. In nucleotides, the CDR3 is TGTGCCAGCACTCCCGGTCCCAGCGGAGCCTACAATGAGCAGTTCTTC.

The CDR3 DNA follows: TGTGCCAGCAGCCGGGACACCAATAATTCACCCCTCCACTTT. Encoded protein: CASSRDTNNSPLHF. The chain uses TRBV6-1 and TRBJ1-6; D perhaps matches TRBD1 (6 bases). Trimming took off 6 bases at V and 5 bases at J, with 11 bases between the two ends. CDR1 and CDR2 (germline): MNHNS, SASEGT. This CDR3 spans 14 amino acids.

CDR3 residues: CASSEERRHGYTF. The CDR3 region has the DNA TGTGCCAGCAGTGAAGAAAGGAGACATGGCTACACCTTC. The chain combines TRBV6-1 with TRBJ1-2; D is unclear. Germline CDR1 MNHNS, CDR2 SASEGT. Trimming removed 1 base from V and 6 bases from J, with 9 bases in between. The CDR3 has 13 amino acids.

This sequence joins TRBV5-1 and TRBJ2-5; the D gene is possibly TRBD2 (6 bases). The CDR3 is 16 residues long. The germline CDR1 and CDR2 sequences are SGHRS and YFSETQ. V lost 4 bases, J lost 4 bases, and 20 bases lay in between. As DNA, the CDR3 is TGCGCCAGCAGCCTACCTCGGACTACGGGACGAGAGACCCAGTACTTC. This translates into CASSLPRTTGRETQYF.

This rearrangement joins TRBV7-2 to TRBJ1-5, with D perhaps matching TRBD1 (5 bases). The CDR3 consists of 16 residues. The V gene's germline CDR1 is SGHTA and CDR2 FQGNSA. V dropped 2 bases and J dropped 4 bases, with 15 bases sitting between them. CDR3 amino acids: CASSLSHGGGNQPQHF. Written as DNA, the CDR3 is TGTGCCAGCAGCTTATCCCACGGGGGTGGAAATCAGCCCCAGCATTTT.

CDR3 protein: CASQTPGLVTQYF. CDR3 coding DNA: TGTGCCAGCCAGACCCCGGGACTAGTTACGCAGTATTTT. The J gene is TRBJ2-3, the V gene TRBV6-1; TRBD2 matches 8 bases. This CDR3 has 13 residues. The germline CDR1 and CDR2 sequences are MNHNS and SASEGT. Losses at the gene ends were 8 bases for V and 8 bases for J; bases not matched to a gene: 9.

This clone is a singleton in its sample. The chain has TRBV6-6 and TRBJ1-5; TRBD1 might be the D (6 bases). There are 15 residues in the CDR3. Deletions cut 0 bases from V and 4 bases from J, with 10 bases between. The germline V gene encodes CDR1 MNHNY and CDR2 SVGAGI (reference sequence). CDR3 protein: CASSYSGQRNQPQHF. The DNA of the CDR3 is TGTGCCAGCAGTTACTCCGGACAGCGGAATCAGCCCCAGCATTTT.

This sequence joins TRBV19 and TRBJ1-1, with D tentatively TRBD1 (6 bases). The V and J ends lost 3 bases and 1 base respectively, with 15 bases between them. CDR1 is LNHDA, CDR2 SQIVND, per germline (reference sequence). The CDR3 is 16 amino acids. The DNA for the CDR3 is TGTGCCAGTAGTATTGGGGCGGGGGCGGGGAACACTGAAGCTTTCTTT. The encoded protein is CASSIGAGAGNTEAFF.

The rearrangement joins TRBV27 to TRBJ1-5; no clear D gene. The CDR3 sequence is 14 residues long. Trimming took off 7 bases at V and 2 bases at J, with 12 bases between the two ends. Germline CDR1 and CDR2: MNHEY and SMNVEV (reference sequence). This CDR3 reads CASTARSGNQPQHF. CDR3 nucleotides: TGTGCCAGCACTGCACGGAGTGGCAATCAGCCCCAGCATTTT.

This clone was observed once. V and J are TRBV5-6 and TRBJ1-1; D ambiguous. The V and J ends lost 1 base and 0 bases respectively, with 7 bases between them. The CDR3 is made up of 14 amino acids. Germline assignment: CDR1 SGHDT and CDR2 YYEEEE. For the CDR3, the DNA is TGTGCCAGCAGCTTGTACACCATGAACACTGAAGCTTTCTTT. Translation: CASSLYTMNTEAFF.

V and J are TRBV6-5 and TRBJ1-2; D might be TRBD1 (5 bases). Trimming left V 8 bases short and J 5 bases short, with 15 bases between. The CDR3 has 13 residues. In germline, CDR1 is MNHEY, CDR2 SVGAGI. CDR3 region: CASGGGRAYGYTF. In DNA, the CDR3 is TGTGCCAGCGGGGGGGGGAGAGCGTATGGCTACACCTTC.

This sequence joins TRBV27 and TRBJ2-5; D remains ambiguous. The V and J ends lost 3 bases and 2 bases respectively, with 10 bases between them. The CDR3 has 14 amino acids. Germline-derived CDR1 and CDR2 are MNHEY and SMNVEV (reference sequence). CDR3 amino acids: CASSFLLKQETQYF. CDR3 sequence (DNA): TGTGCCAGCAGTTTCCTACTAAAACAAGAGACCCAGTACTTC.

The gene calls are TRBV27 and TRBJ2-2; possible D gene TRBD1, 5 bases. V was clipped by 6 bases and J by 6 bases, with 17 bases between them. The germline V gene encodes CDR1 MNHEY and CDR2 SMNVEV (reference sequence). This CDR3 is 15 amino acids long. The CDR3 here is CASRGPGRVAGELFF. The CDR3 nucleotides are TGTGCCAGCAGAGGCCCAGGGCGCGTGGCCGGGGAGCTGTTTTTT.

This clone came up once. V is TRBV10-2 and J is TRBJ2-7, with 7 bases identical to TRBD1. From germline, CDR1 is WSHSY and CDR2 SAAADI. The CDR3 covers 15 residues. Trimming took 2 bases from V and 2 from J; bases not matched to a gene: 6. CDR3 bases: TGCGCCAGCAGTGAGGCAGGGGGTAGAACCTACGAGCAGTACTTC. This codes for CASSEAGGRTYEQYF.

The V call is TRBV14, the J call TRBJ2-2; D perhaps matches TRBD1 (6 bases). The ends were cut back, 1 base at V and 3 bases at J, with 12 bases in the middle. Germline CDR1 is SGHDN and CDR2 is FVKESK. The CDR3 consists of 16 residues. The CDR3 DNA sequence: TGTGCCAGCAGCCAAGCTAGGGGGTACTACACCGGGGAGCTGTTTTTT. This encodes CASSQARGYYTGELFF.

This clone was detected once. CDR3 in DNA: TGTGCCAGCAGTTACTCGGGTCTAGCGGGAGAGAATGAGCAGTTCTTC. This encodes CASSYSGLAGENEQFF. V gene TRBV6-6 combines with J gene TRBJ2-1; 10 bases line up with TRBD2. The V segment lost 0 bases and the J segment 7 bases; nucleotides outside the gene matches: 6. The CDR3 has 16 residues. From germline, CDR1 is MNHNY and CDR2 SVGAGI (reference sequence).

The V call is TRBV27, the J call TRBJ2-7, with 9 bases that match TRBD1. CDR1 is MNHEY, CDR2 SMNVEV, per germline (reference sequence). There are 15 residues in the CDR3. After removal of 5 bases from V and 2 bases from J, the junction contained 7 bases not matched to a gene. CDR3: CASSRPGTGTYEQYF. Written as DNA, the CDR3 is TGTGCCAGCAGTAGACCCGGGACAGGGACCTACGAGCAGTACTTC.

The genes are TRBV5-1 and TRBJ2-3; 9 bases are a match to TRBD2. Germline-derived CDR1 and CDR2 are SGHRS and YFSETQ. The CDR3 totals 14 residues. Germline trimming cut 2 bases from V and 3 bases from J; bases unmatched to any gene: 1. The DNA of the CDR3 is TGCGCCAGCAGCTTCACTAGCGGGACAGATACGCAGTATTTT. It codes for CASSFTSGTDTQYF.

The chain employs TRBV14 and TRBJ2-5; 9 bases align to TRBD1. The CDR3 has 16 amino acids. V was pared by 6 bases and J by 2 bases, with 10 bases of the junction left unmatched. From germline, CDR1 is SGHDN and CDR2 FVKESK. The CDR3 region has the DNA TGTGCCAGCAGAAAAGGCGGACAGGGGCCTCAAGAGACCCAGTACTTC. Its protein is CASRKGGQGPQETQYF.

The chain has TRBV6-5 and TRBJ1-1, with 7 bases matching TRBD1. CDR1 and CDR2 from the germline V gene are MNHEY and SVGAGI. The CDR3 consists of 13 residues. The V gene end was trimmed by 10 bases and the J gene end by 5 bases; junction bases not matched to a gene: 10. CDR3 protein: CATSKEQGTEAFF. The CDR3, as DNA: TGTGCCACCTCAAAGGAACAGGGGACTGAAGCTTTCTTT.

As concerns this clone: This specimen includes other DNA sequences encoding the same CDR3. The V and J genes are TRBV7-9 and TRBJ2-7, with 7 nucleotides matching TRBD2. V gave up 1 base and J gave up 4 bases; unmatched junction bases: 4. Germline assignment: CDR1 SEHNR and CDR2 FQNEAQ (reference sequence). This CDR3 contains 14 residues. As DNA, the CDR3 is TGTGCCAGCAGCTTAGGCGGGGGACTTTACGAGCAGTACTTC. It codes for CASSLGGGLYEQYF.

In this sample, this clone turned up a few times. The CDR3 spells CASNPRGGIREKLFF. The CDR3 region has the DNA TGTGCCAGCAACCCCCGGGGGGGAATTAGAGAAAAACTGTTTTTT. The rearrangement joins TRBV6-6 to TRBJ1-4, with D maybe TRBD1 (5 bases). Germline CDR1 reads MNHNY; CDR2 reads SVGAGI (reference sequence). V was shortened by 7 bases and J by 8 bases, with 20 bases between the two germline ends. This CDR3 contains 15 residues.

The J gene is TRBJ1-4, the V gene TRBV28; D may be TRBD1 (6 bases). Trimming pared 3 bases from V and 0 bases from J, leaving 14 bases between. This CDR3 region has 17 residues. Germline V gene lookup returns CDR1 MDHEN and CDR2 SYDVKM. CDR3 residues: CASSLGGGGATNEKLFF. As DNA, the CDR3 is TGTGCCAGCAGTTTGGGGGGAGGGGGAGCAACTAATGAAAAACTGTTTTTT.

This rearrangement joins TRBV7-8 to TRBJ2-1; D is unresolved. The CDR3 is 14 amino acids. CDR1 SGHVS and CDR2 FQNEAQ come from the germline V gene. V was trimmed by 2 bases and J by 0 bases, leaving 5 bases between them. The CDR3 coding sequence is TGTGCCAGCAGCTTAAAGAGCTCCTACAATGAGCAGTTCTTC. It is translated as CASSLKSSYNEQFF. Combining the CDR3 with reference TRBV7-8 and TRBJ2-1 gives the whole variable domain GAGVSQSPRYKVAKRGQDVALRCDPISGHVSLFWYQQALGQGPEFLTYFQNEAQLDKSGLPSDRFFAERPEGSVSTLKIQRTQQEDSAVYLCASSLKSSYNEQFFGPGTRLTVL.

The rearrangement joins TRBV5-1 to TRBJ1-1; D is possibly TRBD1 (6 bases). Trimming pared 4 bases from V and 5 bases from J, leaving 15 bases between. The CDR3 covers 14 residues. Germline CDR1 and CDR2: SGHRS and YFSETQ. Here the CDR3 DNA reads TGCGCCAGCAGCGGTGGGGGGGGCGGGACTGAAGCTTTCTTT. Protein sequence: CASSGGGGGTEAFF.